The rows below give T cell receptor beta chains drawn from one sample of a study of shared clonotypes between healthy human individuals. Using immunoSEQ multiplex PCR, the repertoire was profiled, and TCRdb retains in-frame clones only, with some absent. The sample comprises 1.5 million to 2.5 million clones, about 95% of which are singletons, and more than 0.9% rests with the top ten. The sequencing sample was made of naive CD8+ T cells sorted from blood. The receptor source for this set is a man between 18 and 35 years old in good health. The CDR3 runs from the conserved cysteine through the conserved F or W. The D gene is left open where the match is weak. Clone size is given for some rows only: seen once, a few or many times, or a class if the clone is expanded.

J: TRBJ1-2
size: -
D: -
V: TRBV10-3
length: 13
CDR3: CAISEYPARGYTF
DNA: TGTGCCATCAGTGAGTACCCGGCTAGGGGCTACACCTTC

J: TRBJ1-2
size: few
D: -
V: TRBV7-9
length: 15
CDR3: CASSTDRIYNYGYTF
DNA: TGTGCCAGCAGCACCGACAGGATTTATAACTATGGCTACACCTTC

J: TRBJ2-7
size: -
D: TRBD2
V: TRBV11-2
length: 16
CDR3: CASSTGLAERSYEQYF
DNA: TGTGCCAGCAGCACGGGACTAGCGGAGAGATCCTACGAGCAGTACTTC

J: TRBJ1-5
size: once
D: TRBD1
V: TRBV27
length: 16
CDR3: CASSTKDRDSNQPQHF
DNA: TGTGCCAGCAGTACAAAGGACAGGGATAGCAATCAGCCCCAGCATTTT

J: TRBJ2-7
size: -
D: TRBD1
V: TRBV5-1
length: 13
CDR3: CATPDRGTYEQYF
DNA: TGCGCCACCCCGGACAGGGGAACCTACGAGCAGTACTTC

J: TRBJ2-7
size: -
D: -
V: TRBV27
length: 14
CDR3: CASSLKGFSYEQYF
DNA: TGTGCCAGCAGTTTAAAAGGGTTTTCCTACGAGCAGTACTTC

J: TRBJ2-7
size: few
D: -
V: TRBV14
length: 14
CDR3: CASSQVGIAYEQYF
DNA: TGTGCCAGCAGCCAAGTGGGGATCGCCTACGAGCAGTACTTC

J: TRBJ2-5
size: once
D: TRBD2
V: TRBV28
length: 17
CDR3: CASSPQEGLAGQETQYF
DNA: TGTGCCAGCAGTCCCCAAGAGGGACTAGCGGGCCAAGAGACCCAGTACTTC

J: TRBJ2-7
size: -
D: -
V: TRBV7-9
length: 16
CDR3: CASSLGEGPSFYEQYF
DNA: TGTGCCAGCAGCTTGGGAGAAGGGCCCTCCTTCTACGAGCAGTACTTC

J: TRBJ2-5
size: -
D: TRBD2
V: TRBV7-2
length: 17
CDR3: CASSPGLAGGPRETQYF
DNA: TGTGCCAGCAGTCCGGGACTAGCGGGGGGGCCTCGAGAGACCCAGTACTTC

J: TRBJ1-4
size: -
D: TRBD1
V: TRBV6-1
length: 18
CDR3: CASSAKNRGYATNEKLFF
DNA: TGTGCCAGCAGTGCCAAGAACAGGGGCTATGCAACTAATGAAAAACTGTTTTTT

J: TRBJ1-5
size: -
D: -
V: TRBV27
length: 14
CDR3: CASRTTGGNQPQHF
DNA: TGTGCCAGCCGCACGACAGGTGGCAATCAGCCCCAGCATTTT

J: TRBJ2-7
size: -
D: -
V: TRBV4-1
length: 16
CDR3: CASSLRGDGASYEQYF
DNA: TGCGCCAGCAGCCTGCGAGGGGACGGGGCTTCCTACGAGCAGTACTTC

J: TRBJ2-3
size: -
D: -
V: TRBV5-1
length: 12
CDR3: CASSLVADTQYF
DNA: TGCGCCAGCAGCTTGGTGGCAGATACGCAGTATTTT

J: TRBJ2-4
size: -
D: TRBD1
V: TRBV28
length: 16
CDR3: CASSSDRETAKNIQYF
DNA: TGTGCCAGCAGTTCCGACAGGGAGACTGCCAAAAACATTCAGTACTTC

J: TRBJ2-7
size: once
D: TRBD2
V: TRBV2
length: 16
CDR3: CASSETSGRRAYEQYF
DNA: TGTGCCAGCAGTGAAACTAGCGGGAGAAGGGCCTACGAGCAGTACTTC

J: TRBJ2-7
size: -
D: -
V: TRBV9
length: 14
CDR3: CASSSGGYSYEQYF
DNA: TGTGCCAGCAGCTCCGGCGGGTACTCCTACGAGCAGTACTTC

J: TRBJ2-5
size: -
D: -
V: TRBV5-1
length: 12
CDR3: CASSGDQETQYF
DNA: TGCGCCAGCAGCGGGGACCAAGAGACCCAGTACTTC

J: TRBJ2-7
size: -
D: TRBD2
V: TRBV4-1
length: 15
CDR3: CASSQGLAGPYEQYF
DNA: TGCGCCAGCAGCCAGGGTCTAGCGGGGCCCTACGAGCAGTACTTC

J: TRBJ2-5
size: once
D: TRBD2
V: TRBV5-1
length: 14
CDR3: CASGGSGSLETQYF
DNA: TGCGCCAGCGGCGGTAGCGGGAGTCTAGAGACCCAGTACTTC

J: TRBJ2-7
size: -
D: TRBD2
V: TRBV7-6
length: 14
CDR3: CASSLERDYYEQYF
DNA: TGTGCCAGCAGCTTAGAACGGGACTACTACGAGCAGTACTTC

J: TRBJ1-1
size: few
D: -
V: TRBV19
length: 12
CDR3: CASSRGPKGAFF
DNA: TGTGCCAGTAGTAGGGGACCCAAGGGAGCTTTCTTT

J: TRBJ2-3
size: -
D: TRBD2
V: TRBV19
length: 13
CDR3: CASSIGLADTQYF
DNA: TGTGCCAGTAGTATAGGACTAGCCGATACGCAGTATTTT

J: TRBJ1-2
size: -
D: -
V: TRBV21-1
length: 19
CDR3: CASSKGGTLGYRVNYGYTF
DNA: TGTGCCAGCAGCAAAGGGGGAACCTTGGGGTACAGGGTTAACTATGGCTACACCTTC